Listed below are T cell receptor beta chains from one sample, sequenced in a study of cytomegalovirus exposure and HLA in healthy donors. Some clones are missing from TCRdb's copy, which holds only in-frame ones; the method was immunoSEQ multiplex PCR. The table records fewer than 200,000 clones, approximately 70% of them present only once. Sequencing used PBMCs. The receptors stem from a man in his forties in good health and CMV-seropositive. Both conserved end residues are part of each CDR3.

CDR3 length	V gene	J gene	CDR3 protein
18	TRBV18	TRBJ2-6	CASSPFHRGGSGANVLTF
19	TRBV7-2	TRBJ2-6	CASSFGWDREISGANVLTF
15	TRBV6-1	TRBJ1-5	CASSEAGGGNQPQHF
13	TRBV10-2	TRBJ2-1	CASSESSGRGEFF
13	TRBV5-6	TRBJ1-2	CASSVPTGEGYTF
17	TRBV4-3	TRBJ2-1	CASSQDGRLAGVGEQFF
16	TRBV9	TRBJ2-1	CASSVGTTTGHNEQFF
15	TRBV2	TRBJ1-1	CASSESRTGQTEAFF
16	TRBV6-5	TRBJ1-1	CASGYLDSSLNTEAFF
13	TRBV6-5	TRBJ2-2	CASRSTGTGELFF
16	TRBV6-5	TRBJ2-3	CASSYRGLASTDTQYF
16	TRBV5-1	TRBJ2-1	CASSNTLAGSYNEQFF
18	TRBV9	TRBJ2-3	CASSLGEKAGGLSDTQYF
13	TRBV19	TRBJ2-7	CATIGRDTYEQYF
15	TRBV19	TRBJ1-4	CASRTGQARNEKLFF
14	TRBV9	TRBJ1-1	CASSVGGSGTEAFF
13	TRBV6-1	TRBJ2-5	CASSDPGRKTQYF